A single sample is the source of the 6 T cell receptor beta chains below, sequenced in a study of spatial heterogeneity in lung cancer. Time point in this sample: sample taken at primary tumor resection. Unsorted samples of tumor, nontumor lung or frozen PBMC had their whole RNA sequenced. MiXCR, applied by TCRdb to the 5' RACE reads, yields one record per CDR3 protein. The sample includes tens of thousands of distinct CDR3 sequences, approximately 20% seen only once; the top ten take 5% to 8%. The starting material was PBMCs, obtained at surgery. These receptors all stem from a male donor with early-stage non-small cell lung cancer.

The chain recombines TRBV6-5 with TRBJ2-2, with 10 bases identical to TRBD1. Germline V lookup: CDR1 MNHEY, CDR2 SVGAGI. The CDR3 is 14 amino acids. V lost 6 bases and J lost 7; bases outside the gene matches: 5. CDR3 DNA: TGTGCCAGCAGCAGGGGACAGGGGATCGGGGAGCTGTTTTTT. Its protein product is CASSRGQGIGELFF.

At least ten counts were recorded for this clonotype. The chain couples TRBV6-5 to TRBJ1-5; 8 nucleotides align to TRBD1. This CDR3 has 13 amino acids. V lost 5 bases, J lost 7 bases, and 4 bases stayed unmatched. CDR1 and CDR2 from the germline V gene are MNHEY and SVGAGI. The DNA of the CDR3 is TGTGCCAGCAGTCAGACAGGGGACCAGCCCCAGCATTTT. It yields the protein CASSQTGDQPQHF.

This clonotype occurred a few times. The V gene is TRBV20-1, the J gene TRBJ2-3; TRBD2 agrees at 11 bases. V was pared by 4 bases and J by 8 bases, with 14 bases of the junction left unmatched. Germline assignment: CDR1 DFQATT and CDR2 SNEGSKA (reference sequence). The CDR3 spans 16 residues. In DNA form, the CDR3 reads TGCAGTGCTACCTCGGAACTAGCGGGGGTTCAGGTTACGCAGTATTTT. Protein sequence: CSATSELAGVQVTQYF.

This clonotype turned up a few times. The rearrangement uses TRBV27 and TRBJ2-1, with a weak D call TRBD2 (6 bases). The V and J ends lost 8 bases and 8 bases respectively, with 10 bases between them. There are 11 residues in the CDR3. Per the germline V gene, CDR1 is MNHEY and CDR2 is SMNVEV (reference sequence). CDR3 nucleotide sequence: TGTGCCAGCCCCCGGGGGTATGAGCAGTTCTTC. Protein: CASPRGYEQFF.

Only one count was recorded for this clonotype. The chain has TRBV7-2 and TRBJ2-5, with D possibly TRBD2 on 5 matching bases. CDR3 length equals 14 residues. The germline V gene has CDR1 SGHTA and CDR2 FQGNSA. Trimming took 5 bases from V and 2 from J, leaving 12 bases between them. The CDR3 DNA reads TGTGCCAGCAGCCCCGGACTTAAACAAGAGACCCAGTACTTC. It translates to CASSPGLKQETQYF.

The CDR3 reads CASSPRGGSNQPQHF. The CDR3 nucleotides are TGTGCCAGCAGCCCCCGCGGCGGAAGCAATCAGCCCCAGCATTTT. The chain carries TRBV3-1 and TRBJ1-5; D is undetermined. The CDR3 loop spans 15 amino acids. CDR1 is LGHDT, CDR2 YNNKEL, per germline (reference sequence). V was cut by 4 bases and J by 1 base, with 11 bases left in between.